A single sample is the source of the 16 T cell receptor beta chains below, sequenced in a study of control samples from healthy donors and cancer patients. The repertoire was sequenced with immunoSEQ multiplex PCR; TCRdb's copy has only in-frame clones and lacks some. The table includes 84,000 or so clones, around 91% detected once. What was sequenced was blood. Receptors originate from a man aged 50 or older in good health.

The chain recombines TRBV30 with TRBJ1-1; 8 bases are shared with TRBD1. CDR3 size: 12 residues. Germline CDR1 and CDR2: GTSNPN and SVGIG (reference sequence). V lost 5 bases to trimming and J lost 5 bases; unmatched junction nucleotides: 4. The CDR3 coding sequence is TGTGCCTGGCGGACAGGGTATACTGAAGCTTTCTTT. Its translation is CAWRTGYTEAFF. The full variable domain, its missing parts supplied by reference TRBV30 and TRBJ1-1, is SQTIHQWPATLVQPVGSPLSLECTVEGTSNPNLYWYRQAAGRGLQLLFYSVGIGQISSEVPQNLSASRPQDRQFILSSKKLLLSDSGFYLCAWRTGYTEAFFGQGTRLTVV.

The gene calls are TRBV7-2 and TRBJ2-1, with 9 bases that match TRBD2. Germline lookup yields CDR1 SGHTA and CDR2 FQGNSA. J lost 0 bases, V lost 5 bases, and 2 bases had no gene match. The CDR3 totals 15 residues. The CDR3 DNA follows: TGTGCCAGCAGCCCAGCGGGGGGCTCCTACAATGAGCAGTTCTTC. It is translated as CASSPAGGSYNEQFF. Using reference TRBV7-2 and TRBJ2-1 for the parts outside the CDR3, the full variable domain is GAGVSQSPSNKVTEKGKDVELRCDPISGHTALYWYRQSLGQGLEFLIYFQGNSAPDKSGLPSDRFSAERTGGSVSTLTIQRTQQEDSAVYLCASSPAGGSYNEQFFGPGTRLTVL.

The chain recombines TRBV6-5 with TRBJ2-5; unclear D gene. The germline V gene has CDR1 MNHEY and CDR2 SVGAGI. The CDR3 is 12 amino acids. V gave up 6 bases and J gave up 4 bases, with 9 bases separating them. The DNA of the CDR3 is TGTGCCAGCAGGGCCGTAGGAGAGACCCAGTACTTC. Its protein is CASRAVGETQYF.

This clone was recorded a few times. This chain uses TRBV6-5 with TRBJ1-2, with D maybe TRBD1 (6 bases). Germline V gene lookup returns CDR1 MNHEY and CDR2 SVGAGI. The CDR3 consists of 13 residues. V was pared by 8 bases and J by 8 bases, with 18 bases between. CDR3 amino acids: CASSYRDTDGYTF. For the CDR3, the DNA is TGTGCCAGCTCCTACAGGGATACCGACGGCTACACCTTC.

This clone appeared a few times. The CDR3: CASKSRDNSPLHF. The CDR3 DNA reads as TGTGCCAGCAAGTCCAGGGATAATTCACCCCTCCACTTT. The gene calls are TRBV5-6 and TRBJ1-6; tentatively, D is TRBD1 (5 bases). Germline V lookup: CDR1 SGHDT, CDR2 YYEEEE. V was clipped by 6 bases and J by 5 bases, with 9 bases between them. This CDR3 has 13 amino acids.

This clone has just a few counts. The V and J genes are TRBV3-1 (or the pseudogene TRBV3-2) and TRBJ2-3; D not resolved. The CDR3 length is 13 residues. With 3 bases removed from V and 8 bases from J, the gap between germline ends came to 12 bases. From germline, CDR1 is LGHDT and CDR2 YNNKEL (reference sequence). As DNA, the CDR3 is TGTGCCAGCAGCCAGAGTATTCGTGGTACGCAGTATTTT. Translation gives CASSQSIRGTQYF.

The chain recombines TRBV9 with TRBJ2-2, with a tentative D call TRBD2 (5 bases). The CDR3 runs to 13 residues. Trimming shortened V by 1 base and J by 8 bases, and 9 bases separated the two germline ends. From germline, CDR1 is SGDLS and CDR2 YYNGEE. Here the CDR3 DNA reads TGTGCCAGCAGCGTAACGGGGTCTGGGGAGCTGTTTTTT. Protein sequence: CASSVTGSGELFF.

The chain links TRBV29-1 to TRBJ1-1; TRBD1 aligns across 9 bases. Germline CDR1 and CDR2: SQVTM and ANQGSEA. The length of the CDR3 is 17 residues. V dropped 1 base and J dropped 5; count of bases not matched to a gene: 14. CDR3 DNA sequence: TGCAGCGTTGAAGTCCGCCGCGCTCCCGGACAGGGGACTGAAGCTTTCTTT. This translates into CSVEVRRAPGQGTEAFF.

The J gene is TRBJ1-5, the V gene TRBV10-3; tentative D call: TRBD1 (6 bases). V lost 2 bases to trimming and J lost 1 base, with 15 bases between them. CDR1 and CDR2 (germline): ENHRY, SYGVKD. The CDR3 totals 17 residues. The chain's CDR3 is CAISENSPGTSNQPQHF. CDR3 bases: TGTGCCATCAGTGAGAACAGTCCCGGGACAAGCAATCAGCCCCAGCATTTT.

Comment on this clone: One end of the junction fails to match germline, which may point to a read error. This chain joins TRBV6-6 and TRBJ1-5, with a weak D call TRBD1 (6 bases). Germline V gene sequence: CDR1 MNHNY, CDR2 SVGAGI (reference sequence). The CDR3 consists of 15 residues. For the CDR3, the DNA is TGTGCCATCAGTAGGGGGAGGGATAGCAATCAGCCCCAGCATTTT. Amino acid sequence: CAISRGRDSNQPQHF.

The chain's CDR3 is CASTSRLDRTYEQYF. In DNA, the CDR3 is TGTGCCAGCACCTCGAGGCTCGACCGGACCTACGAGCAGTACTTC. The V gene is TRBV25-1, the J gene TRBJ2-7; D is uncertain. Germline V gene lookup returns CDR1 MGHDK and CDR2 SYGVNS. The V end lost 7 bases, the J end lost 2 bases, and 18 bases lay between the germline ends. The CDR3 spans 15 residues.

This chain uses TRBV27 with TRBJ1-1; D remains ambiguous. Trimming took off 1 base at V and 1 base at J, with 10 bases between the two ends. From germline, CDR1 is MNHEY and CDR2 SMNVEV (reference sequence). The CDR3 runs to 15 residues. For the CDR3, the DNA is TGTGCCAGCAGTTTATGGGTAGGGAAGAACACTGAAGCTTTCTTT. Translated: CASSLWVGKNTEAFF.

The CDR3 nucleotides read TGTGCCAGCAGTTACTCGACAAGACATGAAAAACTGTTTTTT. The encoded protein is CASSYSTRHEKLFF. The chain employs TRBV6-2 or TRBV6-3 and TRBJ1-4; unclear D gene. The CDR3 runs to 14 residues. V gave up 0 bases and J gave up 6 bases, with 8 bases separating them. CDR1 is MNHEY and CDR2 is SVGEGT in the germline V gene.

This clone was found once. V is TRBV25-1 and J is TRBJ1-5; D is perhaps TRBD1 (6 bases). V was trimmed by 8 bases and J by 3 bases, leaving 11 bases between them. Per the germline V gene, CDR1 is MGHDK and CDR2 is SYGVNS. This CDR3 contains 13 residues. CDR3 region: CASSRDINQPQHF. In DNA, the CDR3 is TGTGCCAGCTCGAGGGACATCAATCAGCCCCAGCATTTT. Full variable domain (missing parts from reference TRBV25-1 and TRBJ1-5): EADIYQTPRYLVIGTGKKITLECSQTMGHDKMYWYQQDPGMELHLIHYSYGVNSTEKGDLSSESTVSRIRTEHFPLTLESARPSHTSQYLCASSRDINQPQHFGDGTRLSIL.

The chain joins TRBV5-6 to TRBJ2-1; D may correspond to TRBD1 or TRBD2 (5 bases each). The germline V gene has CDR1 SGHDT and CDR2 YYEEEE. This CDR3 region has 16 residues. Between the trimmed V and J ends, which lost 7 bases and 3 bases, there was a span of 20 bases. CDR3 DNA sequence: TGTGCCAGCCAGCAGCTTCGGGACCATATCTACAATGAGCAGTTCTTC. Protein product: CASQQLRDHIYNEQFF.

The CDR3 bases are TGTGCCAGCAGCCAAGTCGTGGGGGACGCCGAGCAGTACTTC. Translation: CASSQVVGDAEQYF. The chain couples TRBV3-1 (or the pseudogene TRBV3-2) to TRBJ2-7; D tentatively reads TRBD1 or TRBD2 (5 bases each). Germline lookup yields CDR1 LGHDT and CDR2 YNNKEL (reference sequence). The CDR3 contains 14 residues. The V end was cut by 1 base, the J end by 6 bases, with 13 bases between.